The clone carrying this T cell receptor (beta chain) was detected a few times. This sample was taken from a study of blood T cells in healthy people across ages. Combining a sample-barcoded 5' primer with a J-beta primer mix, a second PCR ran for 7 to 11 cycles. MiXCR, applied by TCRdb to the 5' RACE reads, yields one record per CDR3 protein. The table has roughly 500,000 distinct CDR3 sequences, less than 25% seen once. CDR1 LGHDT and CDR2 YNNKEL come from the germline V gene (reference sequence). V lost 4 bases and J 3 bases, leaving 27 bases between the germline ends. This CDR3 region has 19 residues. The same sample was also used in a study of T cells of mothers and their children.

The V and J genes are TRBV3-1 and TRBJ1-1, with D perhaps TRBD1 (5 bases). Sequenced material: blood. The origin of this receptor is a boy aged 10-17 years in good health. The CDR3, as DNA: TGTGCCAGCAGCCGAAACCTCGGGAGGGCCCAGGGTAGGGACACTGAAGCTTTCTTT. Its protein product is CASSRNLGRAQGRDTEAFF.